What follows are 17 T cell receptor beta chains derived from one specimen sequenced in a study of CD8 T cells in ankylosing spondylitis. Findings and limits, study-wide: Seemingly characteristic of ankylosing spondylitis blood was a TCR beta motif consisting of several highly homologous variants.

MiXCR, run by TCRdb on the 5' RACE reads, gives a single entry per CDR3 protein. Seen here are just under 550,000 distinct CDR3 sequences, more than 9.5% observed once, and the top ten hold around 6.8%. These receptors' targets are unknown. The sequenced material came from blood, either unsorted or a sorted T cell fraction (not recorded which). These receptor sequences come from a male donor with ankylosing spondylitis.

The chain is built from TRBV11-2 and TRBJ1-4, with 7 positions matching TRBD1. Per the germline V gene, CDR1 is SGHAT and CDR2 is FQNNGV. This CDR3 region has 18 residues. V shed 4 bases and J 3 bases; nucleotides not matched to a gene: 14. CDR3 DNA sequence: TGTGCCAGCAGCTCAGTAAAACAGGGGTTGAGAGCTAATGAAAAACTGTTTTTT. Translating gives CASSSVKQGLRANEKLFF.

This clonotype was counted at least ten times. The V and J genes are TRBV15 and TRBJ2-7; 7 bases fit TRBD2. Germline-derived CDR1 and CDR2 are LNHNV and YYDKDF (reference sequence). Trimming cost V 2 bases and J 1 base; bases outside gene matches: 11. This CDR3 has 17 amino acids. CDR3 sequence: CATSRRVGLDVSYEQYF. CDR3 sequence (DNA): TGTGCCACCAGCAGACGTGTTGGACTAGATGTATCCTACGAGCAGTACTTC.

This chain links TRBV5-6 with TRBJ2-3; 10 nucleotides agree with TRBD2. The V gene end was trimmed by 3 bases and the J gene end by 5 bases; junction bases not matched to a gene: 6. CDR1 SGHDT and CDR2 YYEEEE come from the germline V gene. This CDR3 contains 15 residues. As DNA, the CDR3 is TGTGCCAGCAGCTCGCTAGCGGGAGTAGGAGATACGCAGTATTTT. It encodes CASSSLAGVGDTQYF.

J is TRBJ2-1 and V is TRBV20-1; TRBD2 matches at 8 bases. The germline gives CDR1 DFQATT, CDR2 SNEGSKA (reference sequence). The CDR3 has 15 residues. V shed 0 bases, J shed 10 bases, and the junction held 11 bases outside the gene matches. CDR3 in amino acids: CSARDPGRDPPEQFF. The CDR3 nucleotides are TGCAGTGCTAGAGACCCCGGGAGGGACCCGCCGGAGCAGTTCTTC.

The V and J genes are TRBV7-9 and TRBJ2-3, with 7 bases matching TRBD2. The CDR3 consists of 14 residues. With 4 bases clipped from V and 5 bases from J, the junction kept 6 bases outside the gene matches. From germline, CDR1 is SEHNR and CDR2 FQNEAQ (reference sequence). In DNA form, the CDR3 reads TGTGCCAGCAGCTCGACTAGCTACGGAGATACGCAGTATTTT. Its translation is CASSSTSYGDTQYF. The whole variable domain, remainder taken from reference TRBV7-9 and TRBJ2-3, is DTGVSQNPRHKITKRGQNVTFRCDPISEHNRLYWYRQTLGQGPEFLTYFQNEAQLEKSRLLSDRFSAERPKGSFSTLEIQRTEQGDSAMYLCASSSTSYGDTQYFGPGTRLTVL.

This clonotype was recorded a few times. This rearrangement joins TRBV6-1 to TRBJ2-5, with TRBD2 matching 13 bases. CDR3 length: 18 amino acids. V dropped 5 bases and J dropped 3; count of bases not matched to a gene: 12. Germline V gene lookup returns CDR1 MNHNS and CDR2 SASEGT. CDR3 in DNA: TGTGCCAGCAGTCGACCTAAATCCGGGACTAGCGGGAAAGAGACCCAGTACTTC. Amino acid sequence: CASSRPKSGTSGKETQYF.

In this sample, this clonotype turned up a few times. V usage is TRBV4-1 and J usage is TRBJ2-1; no reliable D call. From germline, CDR1 is MGHRA and CDR2 YSYEKL. The CDR3 is 12 amino acids. V was pared by 0 bases and J by 8 bases, with 5 bases between. As DNA, the CDR3 is TGCGCCAGCAGCCAAGATGTGCATGAGCAGTTCTTC. It is translated as CASSQDVHEQFF.

This clonotype showed up many times. The gene calls are TRBV7-9 and TRBJ2-7; 7 nucleotides line up with TRBD1. The CDR3 loop spans 15 amino acids. Germline-derived CDR1 and CDR2 are SEHNR and FQNEAQ (reference sequence). V was clipped by 2 bases and J by 4 bases; unmatched bases: 8. For the CDR3, the DNA is TGTGCCAGCAGCTTAATAAACCGGACAGGTTACGAGCAGTACTTC. Protein product: CASSLINRTGYEQYF.

V gene TRBV5-1 combines with J gene TRBJ2-3; 8 nucleotides match TRBD2. The CDR3 covers 14 residues. CDR1 SGHRS and CDR2 YFSETQ come from the germline V gene. J was trimmed by 3 bases and V by 3 bases; bases with no gene match: 3. This CDR3 reads CASSSGRATDTQYF. The CDR3 nucleotides read TGCGCCAGCAGCTCCGGGAGGGCGACAGATACGCAGTATTTT.

V gene TRBV7-9 combines with J gene TRBJ1-2; D is ambiguous. The germline gives CDR1 SEHNR, CDR2 FQNEAQ (reference sequence). The CDR3 extends over 15 amino acids. Deletions cut 0 bases from V and 4 bases from J, with 12 bases between. CDR3 residues: CASSLASVITYGYTF. The CDR3 coding sequence is TGTGCCAGCAGCTTAGCGTCAGTTATAACCTATGGCTACACCTTC. Based on the CDR3 plus reference TRBV7-9 and TRBJ1-2, the full variable domain is DTGVSQNPRHKITKRGQNVTFRCDPISEHNRLYWYRQTLGQGPEFLTYFQNEAQLEKSRLLSDRFSAERPKGSFSTLEIQRTEQGDSAMYLCASSLASVITYGYTFGSGTRLTVV.

This clonotype was seen only a few times. V is TRBV5-1 and J is TRBJ1-6; 9 bases agree with TRBD1. CDR1 and CDR2 (germline): SGHRS, YFSETQ. CDR3 size: 15 residues. With 3 bases clipped from V and 5 bases from J, the junction kept 3 bases outside the gene matches. This CDR3 reads CASSWGTGNNSPLHF. CDR3 in DNA: TGCGCCAGCAGCTGGGGGACAGGGAATAATTCACCCCTCCACTTT.

This clonotype was detected a few times. The chain is built from TRBV20-1 and TRBJ2-3; possible D gene TRBD2, 7 bases. CDR3 size: 14 residues. Germline V lookup: CDR1 DFQATT, CDR2 SNEGSKA (reference sequence). Between the trimmed V and J ends, which lost 7 bases and 0 bases, there was a span of 14 bases. This CDR3 is CSVSAGASTDTQYF. In nucleotides, the CDR3 is TGCAGTGTGTCCGCGGGGGCTAGCACAGATACGCAGTATTTT.

This clonotype was observed at least ten times. The chain combines TRBV20-1 with TRBJ2-1; 10 positions agree with TRBD2. With V trimmed by 2 bases and J by 5 bases, 6 bases remained unmatched. The CDR3 covers 15 residues. Germline assignment: CDR1 DFQATT and CDR2 SNEGSKA (reference sequence). Here the CDR3 DNA reads TGCAGTGCTAGAATAGCGGGAGGAACCCACAATGAGCAGTTCTTC. Translated: CSARIAGGTHNEQFF.

The chain joins TRBV7-9 to TRBJ2-7; 7 bases are a match to TRBD1. This CDR3 region has 15 residues. V shed 6 bases and J 5 bases; nucleotides not matched to a gene: 13. Germline CDR1 SEHNR, CDR2 FQNEAQ (reference sequence). CDR3 in DNA: TGTGCCAGCAGTCAACCCCAGGGGGTTCGACACGAGCAGTACTTC. As protein: CASSQPQGVRHEQYF. The full variable domain, its missing parts supplied by reference TRBV7-9 and TRBJ2-7, is DTGVSQNPRHKITKRGQNVTFRCDPISEHNRLYWYRQTLGQGPEFLTYFQNEAQLEKSRLLSDRFSAERPKGSFSTLEIQRTEQGDSAMYLCASSQPQGVRHEQYFGPGTRLTVT.

This clonotype has at least ten counts. The chain combines TRBV24-1 with TRBJ2-1; 13 positions agree with TRBD2. The CDR3 runs 17 residues. Germline V gene sequence: CDR1 KGHDR, CDR2 SFDVKD. V shed 5 bases and J 10 bases; nucleotides not matched to a gene: 13. The CDR3 DNA sequence: TGTGCCACCAGTGGGGAACTAGCGGGAGGGCCCTATGAAGAGCAGTTCTTC. It codes for CATSGELAGGPYEEQFF.

The chain has TRBV30 and TRBJ1-4, with 8 bases identical to TRBD1. V shed 3 bases and J 5 bases; nucleotides not matched to a gene: 11. The germline V gene encodes CDR1 GTSNPN and CDR2 SVGIG (reference sequence). The CDR3 covers 16 residues. The CDR3 protein is CAWRLPSGTGNEKLFF. The CDR3 DNA is TGTGCCTGGAGACTACCCTCCGGGACAGGAAATGAAAAACTGTTTTTT.

Only a few counts were recorded for this clonotype. V gene TRBV5-1 combines with J gene TRBJ2-3; D remains unclear. With 2 bases removed from V and 3 bases from J, the gap between germline ends came to 13 bases. The CDR3 loop spans 15 amino acids. CDR1 SGHRS and CDR2 YFSETQ come from the germline V gene. CDR3 coding DNA: TGCGCCAGCAGCTTTGGCAAACGCACTACAGATACGCAGTATTTT. It yields the protein CASSFGKRTTDTQYF.